Described below is a single T cell receptor beta chain sequence and its context. Its antigen remains unidentified. The germline V and J ends were trimmed by 4 bases and 8 bases, with 12 bases remaining between them. This CDR3 comprises 13 residues. Germline values: CDR1 MGHRA, CDR2 YSYEKL. Every immunoSEQ plate was one replicate of a subset's evenly spread DNA. Clones were read by immunoSEQ multiplex PCR, and TCRdb kept only the in-frame ones, dropping some. The sample contains about 680,000 clones, roughly nine tenths of which appear only once. The data are from a study of shared clonotypes between healthy human individuals. General study results and limits: The sole specimen, blood, was sampled, and tissue repertoires likely differ. The study found lower generation probabilities in non-shared clonotypes than in those shared by all four donors.

Naive CD8 populations comprised CD45RO-negative cells positively selected for CCR7, excluding terminally differentiated effector memory CD45RA+ cells. V usage is TRBV4-1 and J usage is TRBJ2-1; D call uncertain. Specimen: naive CD8+ T cells sorted from blood. The receptor was isolated from a man aged 25-45 years in good health. The CDR3 DNA reads TGCGCCAGCAGCCCGCCAGGTGGGGATGAGCAGTTCTTC. It is translated as CASSPPGGDEQFF.